The 15 T cell receptor beta chains in this list originate from one sample, sequenced in a study of cytomegalovirus exposure and HLA in healthy donors. The PCR contained 60 Vbeta and 13 Jbeta primers. The repertoire was sequenced with immunoSEQ multiplex PCR; TCRdb's copy has only in-frame clones and lacks some. The sample contains hundreds of thousands of clones, over 75% of which appear only once. Source material: PBMCs. The receptors were gathered from a male donor in good health and CMV-seronegative.

The chain joins TRBV7-2 to TRBJ1-2; 7 nucleotides match TRBD1. V shed 4 bases and J 7 bases; nucleotides not matched to a gene: 6. The CDR3 consists of 13 residues. Per the germline V gene, CDR1 is SGHTA and CDR2 is FQGNSA. The CDR3 loop reads CASSSGTARGYTF. Here the CDR3 DNA reads TGTGCCAGCAGCTCAGGGACAGCTCGTGGCTACACCTTC. The full variable domain, its missing parts supplied by reference TRBV7-2 and TRBJ1-2, is GAGVSQSPSNKVTEKGKDVELRCDPISGHTALYWYRQSLGQGLEFLIYFQGNSAPDKSGLPSDRFSAERTGGSVSTLTIQRTQQEDSAVYLCASSSGTARGYTFGSGTRLTVV.

V gene TRBV10-3 combines with J gene TRBJ2-5; 8 nucleotides match TRBD1. The end of the DNA is better explained by TRBJ2-7, so the J call may be wrong. The CDR3 has 16 amino acids. The germline gives CDR1 ENHRY, CDR2 SYGVKD. The CDR3 is CAIRETGQGSTYEQYF. As DNA, the CDR3 is TGTGCCATCAGGGAGACCGGACAGGGAAGCACCTACGAGCAGTACTTC.

The chain employs TRBV27 and TRBJ2-2; 9 bases fit TRBD2. CDR1 and CDR2 from the germline V gene are MNHEY and SMNVEV (reference sequence). The CDR3 contains 16 residues. The junction had 7 bases not matched to a gene; V was cut back by 3 bases and J by 5 bases. The CDR3 region is CASSLAIAGDTGELFF. DNA for the CDR3: TGTGCCAGCAGTTTGGCCATAGCGGGGGATACCGGGGAGCTGTTTTTT.

The V gene is TRBV10-3, the J gene TRBJ2-1; 10 bases are a match to TRBD2. This CDR3 comprises 15 residues. Losses at the gene ends were 7 bases for V and 3 bases for J; bases not matched to a gene: 6. The germline V gene has CDR1 ENHRY and CDR2 SYGVKD. The DNA of the CDR3 is TGTGCCATCAACGCAAGACTAGCGGGCTACAATGAGCAGTTCTTC. Translation gives CAINARLAGYNEQFF.

The V gene is TRBV11-2, the J gene TRBJ2-7; D is perhaps TRBD1 (5 bases). Trimming cost V 0 bases and J 2 bases, with 11 bases left between them. This CDR3 has 15 residues. Germline loops: CDR1 SGHAT, CDR2 FQNNGV. DNA for the CDR3: TGTGCCAGCAGCTTAGAGGCAGGGTCCACCTACGAGCAGTACTTC. It codes for CASSLEAGSTYEQYF.

The V call is TRBV28, the J call TRBJ2-2; no clear D. The CDR3 length is 14 residues. Looked up from germline, CDR1 is MDHEN and CDR2 is SYDVKM. The ends were cut back, 6 bases at V and 1 base at J, with 9 bases in the middle. DNA for the CDR3: TGTGCCAGCAGCCTGATCGGGAACACCGGGGAGCTGTTTTTT. Translation: CASSLIGNTGELFF.

This clone was seen just once. The chain has TRBV19 and TRBJ2-2; D might be TRBD1 (6 bases). Germline CDR1 is LNHDA and CDR2 is SQIVND (reference sequence). CDR3 length: 16 residues. V was cut by 3 bases and J by 0 bases, with 11 bases left in between. The CDR3 region is CASSIPGQANTGELFF. Written as DNA, the CDR3 is TGTGCCAGTAGTATTCCGGGACAAGCGAACACCGGGGAGCTGTTTTTT. Using reference TRBV19 and TRBJ2-2 for the parts outside the CDR3, the full variable domain is DGGITQSPKYLFRKEGQNVTLSCEQNLNHDAMYWYRQDPGQGLRLIYYSQIVNDFQKGDIAEGYSVSREKKESFPLTVTSAQKNPTAFYLCASSIPGQANTGELFFGEGSRLTVL.

This chain links TRBV5-1 with TRBJ2-7, with a tentative D call TRBD2 (5 bases). The germline V gene encodes CDR1 SGHRS and CDR2 YFSETQ. V was shortened by 0 bases and J by 7 bases, with 17 bases between the two germline ends. This CDR3 contains 15 residues. In DNA form, the CDR3 reads TGCGCCAGCAGCTTGGCCGGGCCCAACTCGGGAGAGCAGTACTTC. As protein: CASSLAGPNSGEQYF.

This clone was detected a few times. The genes are TRBV2 and TRBJ2-2; 9 nucleotides line up with TRBD2. The V gene end was trimmed by 7 bases and the J gene end by 3 bases; junction bases not matched to a gene: 6. Germline V CDR1 and CDR2: SNHLY, FYNNEI. The CDR3 runs 15 residues. As DNA, the CDR3 is TGTGCCAGCACCGAGCGGGGGGTAGACACCGGGGAGCTGTTTTTT. Translated, it gives CASTERGVDTGELFF.

This chain connects TRBV27 to TRBJ1-1, with D perhaps TRBD1 (5 bases). The V gene lost 5 bases and the J gene lost 8 bases, with 18 bases spanning the gap. The CDR3 loop spans 14 amino acids. The V gene's germline CDR1 is MNHEY and CDR2 SMNVEV (reference sequence). The CDR3 protein is CASSPRQPQREAFF. The CDR3 DNA reads TGTGCCAGCAGTCCCCGACAGCCCCAGAGAGAAGCTTTCTTT.

Concerning this clone itself: Different DNA sequences within this sample yield the same CDR3. The chain joins TRBV11-3 to TRBJ2-7; 7 bases are a match to TRBD1. The trim removed 2 bases at V and 1 base at J, leaving 5 bases unmatched. Germline CDR1 is SGHNT and CDR2 is YENEEA. The CDR3 has 15 amino acids. CDR3 coding DNA: TGTGCCAGCAGCTTATCGGGGACAGCGTCCTACGAGCAGTACTTC. Amino acids: CASSLSGTASYEQYF.

DNA of the CDR3: TGTGCCAGCAGCCCCTCCTCCACAGATACGCAGTATTTT. Its protein product is CASSPSSTDTQYF. The V call is TRBV9, the J call TRBJ2-3; D unresolved. The V gene lost 4 bases and the J gene lost 2 bases, with 8 bases spanning the gap. Germline V gene data show CDR1 as SGDLS and CDR2 as YYNGEE. There are 13 residues in the CDR3.

The genes are TRBV10-3 and TRBJ2-7; D is perhaps TRBD1 (5 bases). V was trimmed by 2 bases and J by 2 bases, leaving 10 bases between them. The CDR3 covers 14 residues. The germline CDR1 and CDR2 sequences are ENHRY and SYGVKD. The CDR3 region has the DNA TGTGCCATCAGTGAGGGGGCTCTTACCTACGAGCAGTACTTC. Its translation: CAISEGALTYEQYF.

The V and J genes are TRBV20-1 and TRBJ2-7; D gene ambiguous. This CDR3 region has 11 residues. V was pared by 5 bases and J by 0 bases, with 5 bases between. Germline V gene lookup returns CDR1 DFQATT and CDR2 SNEGSKA (reference sequence). The CDR3 is CSAPSSYEQYF. CDR3 DNA: TGCAGTGCTCCGAGCTCCTACGAGCAGTACTTC.

The chain is built from TRBV10-3 and TRBJ1-5, with 7 bases matching TRBD1. Germline V CDR1 and CDR2: ENHRY, SYGVKD. V shed 3 bases and J 1 base; nucleotides not matched to a gene: 15. The CDR3 extends over 19 amino acids. The CDR3 protein is CAISDGPGQNGLSNQPQHF. DNA of the CDR3: TGTGCCATCAGTGATGGACCGGGACAGAATGGCTTAAGCAATCAGCCCCAGCATTTT.